What follows is one TCR beta chain and its context. This same CDR3 is encoded by further DNA sequences in the sample. This entry comes from a study of neoadjuvant anti-PD-1 for oral cavity cancer. Stage II-IVA oral cavity squamous cell carcinoma was new and untreated by systemic or radiation therapy. The CDR3 is 12 residues long. The germline gives CDR1 MGHDK, CDR2 SYGVNS. Trimming cost V 3 bases and J 11 bases, with 13 bases left between them. The protocol was immunoSEQ multiplex PCR, while the TCRdb copy is restricted to in-frame clones and leaves out a portion. Of 84,000 or so clones listed, roughly four fifths were seen once; the top ten hold 2.5% to 3.5%.

J is TRBJ1-1 and V is TRBV25-1, with D possibly matching TRBD1 (6 bases). Sample: PBMCs, taken before nivolumab (anti-PD-1) treatment. The receptor was isolated from a person between 40 and 85 years old with oral cavity squamous cell carcinoma. This CDR3 reads CASSDLRGEAFF. The CDR3 nucleotides read TGTGCCAGCAGTGATCTCAGGGGTGAGGCTTTCTTT.